The entry below gives a single TCR beta chain sequence along with its context. Its antigen is as yet unknown. Sequence at one end of the junction differs from germline and may be a read error. The time point is: patch test 1, 2 weeks after DPC sensitization. Treatment of the sample: therapeutic diphenylcyclopropenone sensitization with weekly scalp DPC. These data are taken from a study of human T cells and chemical hapten exposure. TCRdb re-called the RACE reads through MiXCR, storing one row per CDR3 protein. The data show 45,000 to 70,000 distinct CDR3 sequences, about 9% seen once. The study's findings and limits: After DPC sensitization, TCRs above 1 in 1000 frequency showed no change.

Germline lookup yields CDR1 MNHNS and CDR2 SASEGT. This CDR3 spans 14 amino acids. The input for sequencing was whole blood, taken in connection with sensitization to the hapten diphenylcyclopropenone (DPC). The chain links TRBV6-1 to TRBJ2-3; D is perhaps TRBD1 (6 bases). The TCR was taken from a woman between 40 and 55 years old with alopecia areata. Some clones in this sample may be carry-over from other donors' samples. The CDR3 spells CVSSQRTGPDTQYF. CDR3 DNA: TGTGTCAGCAGTCAGAGAACAGGGCCAGATACGCAGTATTTT.